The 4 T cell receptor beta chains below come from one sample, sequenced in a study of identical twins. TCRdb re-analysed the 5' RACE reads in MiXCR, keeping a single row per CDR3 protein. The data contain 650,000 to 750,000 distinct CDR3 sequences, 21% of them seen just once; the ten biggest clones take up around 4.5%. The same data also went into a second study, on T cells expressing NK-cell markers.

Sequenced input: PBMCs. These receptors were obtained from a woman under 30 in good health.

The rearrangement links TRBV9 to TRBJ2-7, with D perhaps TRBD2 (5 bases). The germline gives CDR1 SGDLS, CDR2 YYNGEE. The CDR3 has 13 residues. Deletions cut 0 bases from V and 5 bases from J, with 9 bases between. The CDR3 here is CASSVASFDEQYF. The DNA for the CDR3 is TGTGCCAGCAGCGTAGCTAGCTTCGACGAGCAGTACTTC. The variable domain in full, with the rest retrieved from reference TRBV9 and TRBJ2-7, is DSGVTQTPKHLITATGQRVTLRCSPRSGDLSVYWYQQSLDQGLQFLIQYYNGEERAKGNILERFSAQQFPDLHSELNLSSLELGDSALYFCASSVASFDEQYFGPGTRLTVT.

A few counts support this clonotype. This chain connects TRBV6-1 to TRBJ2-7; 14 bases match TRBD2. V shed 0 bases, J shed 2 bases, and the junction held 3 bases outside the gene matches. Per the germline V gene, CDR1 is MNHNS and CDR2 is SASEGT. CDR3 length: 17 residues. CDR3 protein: CASSEAGLAGDAYEQYF. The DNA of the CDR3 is TGTGCCAGCAGTGAAGCGGGACTAGCGGGGGACGCCTACGAGCAGTACTTC.

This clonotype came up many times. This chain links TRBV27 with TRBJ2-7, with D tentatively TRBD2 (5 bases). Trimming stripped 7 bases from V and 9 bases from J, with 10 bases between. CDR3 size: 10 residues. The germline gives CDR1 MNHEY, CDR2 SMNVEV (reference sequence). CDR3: CASTPRGQYF. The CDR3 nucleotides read TGTGCCAGCACCCCCCGGGGGCAGTACTTC.

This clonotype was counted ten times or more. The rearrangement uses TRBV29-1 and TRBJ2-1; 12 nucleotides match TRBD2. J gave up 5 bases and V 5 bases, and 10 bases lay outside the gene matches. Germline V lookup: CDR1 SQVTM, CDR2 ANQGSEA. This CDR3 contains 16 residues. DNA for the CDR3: TGCAGCGTTTGGTCCCTCGGACTAGCGGGAAACAATGAGCAGTTCTTC. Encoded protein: CSVWSLGLAGNNEQFF.